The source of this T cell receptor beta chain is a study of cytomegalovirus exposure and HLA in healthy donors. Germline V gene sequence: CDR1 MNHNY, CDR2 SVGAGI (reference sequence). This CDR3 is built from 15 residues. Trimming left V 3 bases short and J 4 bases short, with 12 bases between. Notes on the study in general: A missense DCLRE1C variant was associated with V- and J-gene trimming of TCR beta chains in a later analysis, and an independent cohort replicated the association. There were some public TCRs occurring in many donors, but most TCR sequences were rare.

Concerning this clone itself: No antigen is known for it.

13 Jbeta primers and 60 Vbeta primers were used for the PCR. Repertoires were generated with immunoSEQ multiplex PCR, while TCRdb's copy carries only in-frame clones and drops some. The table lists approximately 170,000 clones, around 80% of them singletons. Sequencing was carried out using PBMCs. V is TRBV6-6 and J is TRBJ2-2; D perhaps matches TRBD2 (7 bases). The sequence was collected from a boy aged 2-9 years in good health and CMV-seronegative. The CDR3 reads CASSYRGALTGELFF. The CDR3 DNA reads TGTGCCAGCAGTTATCGGGGGGCCCTCACCGGGGAGCTGTTTTTT.